These 30 T cell receptor beta chains share one sample of origin, sequenced in a study of OX40 agonist ivuxolimab in advanced cancers. The table came from immunoSEQ multiplex PCR; TCRdb's copy has only in-frame clones and leaves some out. The table shows more than 65,000 clones, with more than 70% occurring only once. The specimen was CD4+ or CD8+ T cells sorted from blood, collected in a trial of the OX40 agonist ivuxolimab. The receptors here all came from an adult with an advanced solid tumor such as melanoma, head and neck, liver or kidney cancer.

The rearrangement uses TRBV7-3 and TRBJ2-7; the D gene is possibly TRBD1 (5 bases). The CDR3 has 16 residues. Germline loops: CDR1 SGHTA, CDR2 FQGTGA. The V end lost 5 bases, the J end lost 2 bases, and 19 bases lay between the germline ends. The CDR3 loop is CASSPTGATVPYEQYF. Written as DNA, the CDR3 is TGTGCCAGCAGCCCCACTGGGGCGACAGTTCCCTACGAGCAGTACTTC.

This chain links TRBV18 with TRBJ2-1; 7 bases fit TRBD2. The germline gives CDR1 KGHSH, CDR2 LQKENI. This CDR3 is built from 17 residues. The J segment lost 0 bases and the V segment lost 3 bases, leaving 8 bases of the junction unmatched. In nucleotides, the CDR3 is TGTGCCAGCTCACCCCCGGGACTACTTTTCTCCTACAATGAGCAGTTCTTC. Translating it yields CASSPPGLLFSYNEQFF.

This chain's CDR3 is CASTRQRGYEQYF. The CDR3 bases are TGTGCCAGCACCCGACAGAGGGGCTACGAGCAGTACTTC. The gene calls are TRBV7-2 and TRBJ2-7, with D perhaps being TRBD1 or TRBD2 (5 bases each). The V end was cut by 7 bases, the J end by 3 bases, with 13 bases between. Germline V gene data show CDR1 as SGHTA and CDR2 as FQGNSA. This CDR3 is 13 amino acids long.

The V gene is TRBV29-1, the J gene TRBJ1-1; 7 nucleotides match TRBD1. This CDR3 has 13 residues. Germline-derived CDR1 and CDR2 are SQVTM and ANQGSEA. V lost 4 bases, J lost 7 bases, and 9 bases stayed unmatched. Here the CDR3 reads CSVGGRGGFEAFF. DNA of the CDR3: TGCAGCGTTGGTGGCAGGGGGGGTTTTGAAGCTTTCTTT.

This clone was detected only once. This chain uses TRBV18 with TRBJ2-7; D is undetermined. V lost 0 bases and J lost 1, with 7 bases in between. The CDR3 is 14 residues long. CDR1 and CDR2 (germline): KGHSH, LQKENI. CDR3 amino acids: CASSPPKVSYEQYF. Here the CDR3 DNA reads TGTGCCAGCTCACCACCGAAAGTATCCTACGAGCAGTACTTC. Full variable domain (outside the CDR3, taken from reference TRBV18 and TRBJ2-7): NAGVMQNPRHLVRRRGQEARLRCSPMKGHSHVYWYRQLPEEGLKFMVYLQKENIIDESGMPKERFSAEFPKEGPSILRIQQVVRGDSAAYFCASSPPKVSYEQYFGPGTRLTVT.

The V call is TRBV7-6, the J call TRBJ2-3; possibly TRBD2 for D (6 bases). Germline lookup yields CDR1 SGHVS and CDR2 FNYEAQ. Trimming left V 8 bases short and J 3 bases short, with 18 bases between. This CDR3 has 15 residues. The DNA of the CDR3 is TGTGCCAGCCTCCCGGGCCTGGGGGGTACAGATACGCAGTATTTT. Protein sequence: CASLPGLGGTDTQYF.

The chain combines TRBV5-1 with TRBJ1-2; weak D call: TRBD1 (5 bases). Trimming shortened V by 2 bases and J by 4 bases, and 18 bases separated the two germline ends. CDR3 length: 16 amino acids. Germline V gene sequence: CDR1 SGHRS, CDR2 YFSETQ. The chain's CDR3 is CASSFDQGPSLYGYTF. In DNA form, the CDR3 reads TGCGCCAGCAGCTTTGATCAGGGCCCTTCCCTCTATGGCTACACCTTC.

V usage is TRBV28 and J usage is TRBJ2-6, with 7 nucleotides matching TRBD1. The J segment lost 0 bases and the V segment lost 5 bases, leaving 4 bases of the junction unmatched. Germline CDR1 and CDR2: MDHEN and SYDVKM. The CDR3 totals 16 residues. CDR3: CASSPDRPSGANVLTF. The DNA for the CDR3 is TGTGCCAGCAGTCCGGACAGGCCCTCTGGGGCCAACGTCCTGACTTTC.

This chain links TRBV7-8 with TRBJ2-7; no definite D call. The CDR3 runs 13 residues. CDR1 is SGHVS and CDR2 is FQNEAQ in the germline V gene. V was shortened by 5 bases and J by 2 bases, with 10 bases between the two germline ends. The chain's CDR3 is CASSESRAYEQYF. Written as DNA, the CDR3 is TGTGCCAGCAGCGAGAGTCGGGCCTACGAGCAGTACTTC.

This clone has more than one count but fewer than ten. This chain links TRBV5-1 with TRBJ2-5; tentatively, D is TRBD2 (6 bases). CDR1 SGHRS and CDR2 YFSETQ come from the germline V gene. The V end was cut by 0 bases, the J end by 0 bases, with 12 bases between. CDR3 length equals 16 residues. CDR3: CASSLVPGGYQETQYF. In DNA, the CDR3 is TGCGCCAGCAGCTTGGTTCCAGGAGGGTACCAAGAGACCCAGTACTTC.

The chain joins TRBV18 to TRBJ2-1; D gene unclear. The germline gives CDR1 KGHSH, CDR2 LQKENI. This CDR3 spans 13 amino acids. Trimming cost V 2 bases and J 3 bases, with 5 bases left between them. The CDR3 nucleotides read TGTGCCAGCTCACCAAACGGCTACAATGAGCAGTTCTTC. The encoded protein is CASSPNGYNEQFF. The complete variable domain, with remaining parts taken from reference TRBV18 and TRBJ2-1, reads NAGVMQNPRHLVRRRGQEARLRCSPMKGHSHVYWYRQLPEEGLKFMVYLQKENIIDESGMPKERFSAEFPKEGPSILRIQQVVRGDSAAYFCASSPNGYNEQFFGPGTRLTVL.

The chain employs TRBV25-1 and TRBJ2-7, with 7 bases lining up with TRBD1. Germline V CDR1 and CDR2: MGHDK, SYGVNS. This CDR3 region has 12 residues. With 8 bases clipped from V and 3 bases from J, the junction kept 4 bases outside the gene matches. CDR3 protein: CASRQGSYEQYF. Here the CDR3 DNA reads TGTGCCAGCCGACAGGGAAGCTACGAGCAGTACTTC.

The rearrangement joins TRBV7-7 to TRBJ1-5; TRBD1 matches 8 bases. In germline, CDR1 is SSHAT, CDR2 FNYEAQ (reference sequence). The length of the CDR3 is 20 residues. The trim removed 1 base at V and 0 bases at J, leaving 14 bases unmatched. CDR3 nucleotides: TGTGCCAGCAGCTTAGTACGGTCCGGACAGGGATTTTATAGCAATCAGCCCCAGCATTTT. It encodes CASSLVRSGQGFYSNQPQHF.

This clone has more than one count but fewer than ten. V usage is TRBV9 and J usage is TRBJ1-1, with D possibly matching TRBD1 (6 bases). The CDR3 extends over 13 amino acids. V dropped 1 base and J dropped 4 bases, with 8 bases sitting between them. Germline lookup yields CDR1 SGDLS and CDR2 YYNGEE. This CDR3 reads CASSVKGGTEAFF. In nucleotides, the CDR3 is TGTGCCAGCAGCGTAAAAGGGGGCACTGAAGCTTTCTTT.

This clone has a single count. The chain employs TRBV5-3 and TRBJ1-2; 7 nucleotides align to TRBD1. TRBV5-3 counts as an open reading frame of uncertain function. This CDR3 has 13 amino acids. V lost 4 bases, J lost 4 bases, and 4 bases stayed unmatched. The DNA for the CDR3 is TGTGCCAGAAGCCCGGGACAGACCTATGGCTACACCTTC. It translates to CARSPGQTYGYTF.

The chain employs TRBV6-6 and TRBJ2-7; D gene uncertain. Germline CDR1 is MNHNY and CDR2 is SVGAGI (reference sequence). The CDR3 extends over 11 amino acids. The V end lost 10 bases, the J end lost 2 bases, and 9 bases lay between the germline ends. CDR3 DNA sequence: TGTGCCACGGGTCCGACCTACGAGCAGTACTTC. Translated: CATGPTYEQYF.

The CDR3 spells CASSLGEGPNNEQFF. CDR3 DNA sequence: TGTGCCAGCAGCTTAGGAGAGGGGCCGAACAATGAGCAGTTCTTC. The chain carries TRBV11-1 and TRBJ2-1; either TRBD1 or TRBD2 may supply D (5 bases each). The V gene's germline CDR1 is SGHAT and CDR2 FQDESV (reference sequence). Trimming took 1 base from V and 5 from J, leaving 12 bases between them. The CDR3 contains 15 residues.

Here the CDR3 reads CASSPRTSGRGNEQFF. CDR3 nucleotides: TGTGCCAGCAGCCCCCGGACTAGCGGGAGAGGTAATGAGCAGTTCTTC. J is TRBJ2-1 and V is TRBV7-9; 13 bases match TRBD2. The germline V gene encodes CDR1 SEHNR and CDR2 FQNEAQ (reference sequence). V gave up 5 bases and J gave up 7 bases; unmatched junction bases: 8. This CDR3 comprises 16 residues.

The chain uses TRBV28 and TRBJ2-7; TRBD2 matches at 13 bases. Losses at the gene ends were 5 bases for V and 3 bases for J; bases not matched to a gene: 1. CDR1 is MDHEN and CDR2 is SYDVKM in the germline V gene. The CDR3 has 14 residues. The chain's CDR3 is CASSRTSGSYEQYF. CDR3 DNA: TGTGCCAGCAGTCGGACTAGCGGGAGCTACGAGCAGTACTTC.

This clone appeared a few times. V is TRBV11-3 and J is TRBJ2-1; 15 bases are a match to TRBD2. The CDR3 runs 15 residues. CDR1 is SGHNT and CDR2 is YENEEA in the germline V gene. With 4 bases clipped from V and 7 bases from J, the junction kept 2 bases outside the gene matches. In nucleotides, the CDR3 is TGTGCCAGCAGCTCTGGACTAGCGGGGGGGAATGAGCAGTTCTTC. As protein: CASSSGLAGGNEQFF. Combining the CDR3 with reference TRBV11-3 and TRBJ2-1 gives the whole variable domain EAGVVQSPRYKIIEKKQPVAFWCNPISGHNTLYWYLQNLGQGPELLIRYENEEAVDDSQLPKDRFSAERLKGVDSTLKIQPAELGDSAVYLCASSSGLAGGNEQFFGPGTRLTVL.

The gene calls are TRBV28 and TRBJ1-6, with 9 positions matching TRBD1. The CDR3 contains 14 residues. Germline CDR1 MDHEN, CDR2 SYDVKM. V lost 5 bases and J lost 7; bases outside the gene matches: 3. In nucleotides, the CDR3 is TGTGCCAGCAGTACAGGGGGCGCAAATTCACCCCTCCACTTT. Translation gives CASSTGGANSPLHF.

The rearrangement links TRBV7-3 to TRBJ1-6; no clear D gene. Per the germline V gene, CDR1 is SGHTA and CDR2 is FQGTGA. The CDR3 is 12 residues long. The V end was cut by 3 bases, the J end by 6 bases, with 3 bases between. This chain's CDR3 is CASSFLNSPLHF. The DNA for the CDR3 is TGTGCCAGCAGCTTCCTTAATTCACCCCTCCACTTT.

This clone was picked up a small number of times. V gene TRBV10-3 combines with J gene TRBJ2-1; 11 bases map to TRBD2. V was clipped by 10 bases and J by 7 bases; unmatched bases: 9. The length of the CDR3 is 14 residues. Germline V CDR1 and CDR2: ENHRY, SYGVKD. The CDR3 is CASRTSGLGNEQFF. CDR3 coding DNA: TGTGCCAGCCGGACTAGCGGGCTGGGGAATGAGCAGTTCTTC.

CDR3 sequence: CASRPGSTGELFF. The CDR3 coding sequence is TGTGCCAGCAGACCGGGAAGCACCGGGGAGCTGTTTTTT. The chain joins TRBV5-5 to TRBJ2-2, with a possible D match to TRBD2 (5 bases). V lost 5 bases and J lost 4, with 9 bases in between. Per germline, CDR1 SGHKS and CDR2 YYEKEE (reference sequence). The CDR3 spans 13 residues.

This chain joins TRBV28 and TRBJ2-2, with TRBD2 as a possible D gene (5 bases). This CDR3 comprises 14 residues. Germline V CDR1 and CDR2: MDHEN, SYDVKM. V was shortened by 6 bases and J by 6 bases, with 14 bases between the two germline ends. The CDR3 loop is CASSAASIAGELFF. CDR3 DNA sequence: TGTGCCAGCAGCGCCGCTAGCATCGCCGGGGAGCTGTTTTTT.

The V and J genes are TRBV4-1 and TRBJ2-1; TRBD2 matches 11 bases. Looked up from germline, CDR1 is MGHRA and CDR2 is YSYEKL. The CDR3 extends over 18 amino acids. Trimming took 1 base from V and 3 from J; bases not matched to a gene: 8. The CDR3 spells CASSQGPPTSGGYNEQFF. CDR3 DNA: TGCGCCAGCAGCCAAGGTCCCCCAACTAGCGGGGGCTACAATGAGCAGTTCTTC.

This chain uses TRBV29-1 with TRBJ2-3; 10 nucleotides line up with TRBD2. V shed 3 bases, J shed 4 bases, and the junction held 7 bases outside the gene matches. The CDR3 is made up of 15 amino acids. Per the germline V gene, CDR1 is SQVTM and CDR2 is ANQGSEA. The CDR3 loop reads CSVEAAGGAPDTQYF. DNA for the CDR3: TGCAGCGTTGAGGCAGCGGGAGGGGCCCCAGATACGCAGTATTTT.

The gene calls are TRBV30 and TRBJ1-1; D perhaps matches TRBD1 (6 bases). Trimming removed 3 bases from V and 0 bases from J, with 11 bases in between. The CDR3 totals 14 residues. Germline CDR1 and CDR2: GTSNPN and SVGIG (reference sequence). The CDR3 bases are TGTGCCTGGAGGGGGGGCAGGGTGAACACTGAAGCTTTCTTT. Its translation is CAWRGGRVNTEAFF.

This clone rates as medium-sized (0.01 to 0.1%). This sequence joins TRBV6-5 and TRBJ2-7; TRBD1 aligns across 7 bases. The CDR3 is 15 residues long. V was clipped by 2 bases and J by 6 bases; unmatched bases: 10. Germline CDR1 is MNHEY and CDR2 is SVGAGI. CDR3 nucleotides: TGTGCCAGCAGTTACGTCGGTCAGGGGGTTGGCGAGCAGTACTTC. It encodes CASSYVGQGVGEQYF.

The chain recombines TRBV2 with TRBJ1-4, with D unresolved. The CDR3 covers 14 residues. V lost 1 base to trimming and J lost 8 bases, with 11 bases between them. Germline CDR1 is SNHLY and CDR2 is FYNNEI. DNA for the CDR3: TGTGCCAGCAGTGAAGTAGGGTCAAGGGAAAAACTGTTTTTT. It encodes CASSEVGSREKLFF.